This T cell receptor (beta chain) was captured in a study of tumor-infiltrating lymphocytes in primary liver carcinoma. Background on the study: Tumor staging was T1-T3 N0M0; sizes spanned roughly 4.2 to 10 cm across. Study-wide results and limits: Lower overlap was observed for tumor-adjacent and tumor-blood pairs relative to tumor region pairs. Tumor top-250-clone fraction significantly exceeded that of blood (p = 0.039). Researchers did not compare CD4+ and CD8+ repertoires, as samples were bulk unsorted.

On this clonotype itself: Antigen unknown.

Production of TCR beta cDNA used around 500 ng total RNA together with a constant-region primer. Construction of TCR beta libraries relied on three successive nested multiplex PCR rounds employing slightly modified ARM-PCR. The opening two PCR rounds, about 10 cycles each, paired TRBV1-TRBV30 forward primers with a C-beta reverse primer. In TCRdb, the multiplex PCR reads were re-called with MiXCR into one record per CDR3 protein. The repertoire holds about 330,000 distinct CDR3 sequences, with 65% as singletons. Blood RNA came from unsorted whole blood; germline DNA was also extracted. This CDR3 has 16 amino acids. Trimming removed 6 bases from V and 10 bases from J; junction bases left unmatched: 19. The germline V gene encodes CDR1 MNHNS and CDR2 SASEGT.

This rearrangement joins TRBV6-1 to TRBJ2-5, with 8 nucleotides matching TRBD1. The sample consisted of peripheral blood. The TCR originated in a middle-aged man with primary liver carcinoma and hepatitis B virus infection. The CDR3 sequence is CASSLDRATLSAGQYF. CDR3 in DNA: TGTGCCAGCAGCCTGGACAGGGCTACACTCAGTGCAGGCCAGTACTTC.